One sample yielded the 21 T cell receptor beta chains listed below, sequenced in a study of T cells after posttransplantation cyclophosphamide. Busulfan-fludarabine conditioning, marrow transplant, and cyclophosphamide on days +3 and +4 were administered. This table comes from immunoSEQ multiplex PCR, and its TCRdb copy is limited to in-frame clones, with some not included. This record lists under 7,000 clones, none seen once only, and the top ten clones contain less than 6.5%. The sample in question was PBMCs, obtained after an allogeneic stem cell transplant with post-transplant cyclophosphamide. Receptor source: a male patient in his thirties who received an allogeneic stem cell transplant from an unrelated donor, was CMV-positive, and had acute and chronic GVHD. A subset of T cells may come from the graft donor.

This clone was counted many times. The chain couples TRBV6-1 to TRBJ1-2; 7 bases fit TRBD1. The V segment lost 4 bases and the J segment 2 bases; nucleotides outside the gene matches: 7. Germline V gene data show CDR1 as MNHNS and CDR2 as SASEGT. The CDR3 is 15 residues long. CDR3 residues: CASSARQGVNYGYTF. The CDR3 region has the DNA TGTGCCAGCAGTGCAAGACAGGGCGTCAACTATGGCTACACCTTC.

This clone showed up many times. The chain recombines TRBV19 with TRBJ2-2, with D possibly matching TRBD1 (6 bases). Trimming left V 5 bases short and J 4 bases short, with 14 bases between. CDR1 is LNHDA, CDR2 SQIVND, per germline (reference sequence). The CDR3 is made up of 15 amino acids. CDR3 loop: CASSQRQDGTGELFF. Written as DNA, the CDR3 is TGTGCCAGTAGTCAAAGACAGGATGGCACCGGGGAGCTGTTTTTT. Full variable domain (missing parts from reference TRBV19 and TRBJ2-2): DGGITQSPKYLFRKEGQNVTLSCEQNLNHDAMYWYRQDPGQGLRLIYYSQIVNDFQKGDIAEGYSVSREKKESFPLTVTSAQKNPTAFYLCASSQRQDGTGELFFGEGSRLTVL.

This clone qualifies as medium-sized (0.01 to 0.1%). The chain combines TRBV10-3 with TRBJ2-7, with 10 bases lining up with TRBD1. CDR3 size: 16 residues. CDR1 is ENHRY, CDR2 SYGVKD, per germline. Trimming cost V 2 bases and J 3 bases; bases outside gene matches: 7. In DNA, the CDR3 is TGTGCCATCAGTGAGGGACAGGGGGACTCAGGCTACGAGCAGTACTTC. It encodes CAISEGQGDSGYEQYF.

This clone was counted many times. This CDR3 is CASSEAWSPETQYF. The CDR3 bases are TGTGCCAGCAGTGAAGCCTGGAGTCCGGAGACCCAGTACTTC. The J gene is TRBJ2-5, the V gene TRBV2; D uncertain. Germline V gene lookup returns CDR1 SNHLY and CDR2 FYNNEI. The CDR3 sequence is 14 residues long. The V end lost 0 bases, the J end lost 5 bases, and 10 bases lay between the germline ends.

This clone was seen repeatedly, ten times or more. The chain is built from TRBV30 and TRBJ2-7; 14 bases align to TRBD2. Germline CDR1 GTSNPN, CDR2 SVGIG (reference sequence). This CDR3 region has 18 residues. Trimming removed 7 bases from V and 1 base from J; junction bases left unmatched: 15. The CDR3 sequence: CASEGGTSGSRGSYEQYF. CDR3 in DNA: TGTGCCTCGGAAGGGGGGACTAGCGGGAGTCGGGGATCCTACGAGCAGTACTTC.

This clone was seen at least ten times. This rearrangement joins TRBV7-9 to TRBJ1-1; TRBD1 matches 7 bases. The ends lost 4 bases at V and 0 bases at J; junction bases unmatched: 2. The CDR3 is 14 residues long. Germline lookup yields CDR1 SEHNR and CDR2 FQNEAQ (reference sequence). The CDR3 bases are TGTGCCAGCAGCTCGGACAGGCTGAACACTGAAGCTTTCTTT. It translates to CASSSDRLNTEAFF.

This clone was seen repeatedly, ten times or more. The chain links TRBV9 to TRBJ2-1; D gene uncertain. Looked up from germline, CDR1 is SGDLS and CDR2 is YYNGEE. This CDR3 contains 14 residues. V was shortened by 1 base and J by 5 bases, with 10 bases between the two germline ends. The CDR3 protein is CASSVSGSNNEQFF. The DNA for the CDR3 is TGTGCCAGCAGCGTATCCGGGTCTAACAATGAGCAGTTCTTC.

This clone is classed as medium-sized. This chain connects TRBV6-5 to TRBJ2-1, with 8 bases identical to TRBD2. The germline V gene has CDR1 MNHEY and CDR2 SVGAGI. J lost 9 bases, V lost 4 bases, and 8 bases had no gene match. This CDR3 comprises 14 residues. Here the CDR3 reads CASSSGLVNGEQFF. The CDR3 DNA reads as TGTGCCAGCAGTTCGGGACTAGTTAACGGTGAGCAGTTCTTC.

There are many counts of this clone. The rearrangement uses TRBV7-2 and TRBJ2-3; 11 bases fit TRBD2. Germline V gene lookup returns CDR1 SGHTA and CDR2 FQGNSA. V shed 5 bases, J shed 9 bases, and the junction held 13 bases outside the gene matches. The CDR3 totals 16 residues. DNA of the CDR3: TGTGCCAGCAGCCCCCGACTAGCGGGGCCAGGAGGGACGCAGTATTTT. This sequence encodes CASSPRLAGPGGTQYF.

This clone has at least ten counts. The rearrangement links TRBV6-5 to TRBJ2-1, with a tentative D call TRBD1 (7 bases). CDR3 size: 14 residues. Germline CDR1 is MNHEY and CDR2 is SVGAGI. Trimming cost V 4 bases and J 8 bases, with 15 bases left between them. The CDR3 loop reads CASSFSQGEDEQFF. CDR3 nucleotides: TGTGCCAGCAGTTTTTCTCAGGGGGAGGATGAGCAGTTCTTC.

This clone was counted a few times. The chain links TRBV4-1 to TRBJ1-5, with unresolved D. Per germline, CDR1 MGHRA and CDR2 YSYEKL. The CDR3 spans 17 residues. V lost 1 base and J 2 bases, leaving 15 bases between the germline ends. This chain's CDR3 is CASSQGYNRRGNQPQHF. CDR3 nucleotides: TGCGCCAGCAGCCAAGGGTACAACCGCCGGGGCAATCAGCCCCAGCATTTT.

This clone is classed as medium-sized. The chain employs TRBV18 and TRBJ1-1; D not resolved. Germline V gene data show CDR1 as KGHSH and CDR2 as LQKENI. Trimming removed 3 bases at V and 0 bases at J, with 11 bases between. The CDR3 covers 15 residues. The CDR3 DNA reads as TGTGCCAGCTCACCGGCGAGGGTACTGAACACTGAAGCTTTCTTT. Its protein product is CASSPARVLNTEAFF.

This clone has a count of ten or more. This sequence joins TRBV4-3 and TRBJ1-5, with a weak D call TRBD1 (5 bases). The CDR3 sequence is 13 residues long. Germline-derived CDR1 and CDR2 are LGHNA and YSLEER. Deletions cut 1 base from V and 11 bases from J, with 12 bases between. The CDR3 nucleotides read TGCGCCAGCAGCCAAGCGTGGGGGGGAACCCAGCATTTT. Its protein is CASSQAWGGTQHF.

This clone was recorded many times. V is TRBV5-1 and J is TRBJ2-1; TRBD2 matches at 9 bases. Trimming took 3 bases from V and 3 from J; bases not matched to a gene: 1. The CDR3 is 14 residues long. Germline V gives CDR1 SGHRS, CDR2 YFSETQ. CDR3 DNA: TGCGCCAGCAGCTATAGCGGGAGCTACAATGAGCAGTTCTTC. Amino acid sequence: CASSYSGSYNEQFF. Drawing the rest from reference TRBV5-1 and TRBJ2-1, the complete variable domain is KAGVTQTPRYLIKTRGQQVTLSCSPISGHRSVSWYQQTPGQGLQFLFEYFSETQRNKGNFPGRFSGRQFSNSRSEMNVSTLELGDSALYLCASSYSGSYNEQFFGPGTRLTVL.

This clone is medium-sized by share. The rearrangement links TRBV7-9 to TRBJ1-5; D possibly corresponds to TRBD1 (6 bases). Per the germline V gene, CDR1 is SEHNR and CDR2 is FQNEAQ (reference sequence). The V and J ends lost 2 bases and 6 bases respectively, with 8 bases between them. The CDR3 covers 13 residues. The CDR3 DNA sequence: TGTGCCAGCAGCTTAAAACAGGGTCAGCCCCAGCATTTT. It specifies CASSLKQGQPQHF.

This clone counts as medium-sized (0.01 to 0.1%). The chain has TRBV7-2 and TRBJ1-2; 10 bases map to TRBD1. Germline loops: CDR1 SGHTA, CDR2 FQGNSA. The CDR3 runs 14 residues. Trimming at V came to 5 bases and at J to 2 bases, leaving 2 bases not matched to a gene. The CDR3 loop is CASSQGQGNYGYTF. The CDR3 region has the DNA TGTGCCAGCAGCCAGGGACAGGGGAACTATGGCTACACCTTC.

This clone was picked up many times. This chain uses TRBV11-1 with TRBJ2-5; the match to TRBD2 covers 7 bases. After removal of 3 bases from V and 7 bases from J, the junction contained 14 bases not matched to a gene. The CDR3 has 16 residues. The germline gives CDR1 SGHAT, CDR2 FQDESV (reference sequence). DNA for the CDR3: TGTGCCAGCAGCTTGGATAGGGCGGGAGTCACGGGGACCCAGTACTTC. Translated, it gives CASSLDRAGVTGTQYF.

This clone was counted ten times or more. The chain has TRBV19 and TRBJ1-4; 8 positions agree with TRBD1. Germline assignment: CDR1 LNHDA and CDR2 SQIVND (reference sequence). Trimming cost V 4 bases and J 3 bases; bases outside gene matches: 4. The CDR3 consists of 15 residues. CDR3 amino acids: CASSRTGLANEKLFF. CDR3 coding DNA: TGTGCCAGTAGTAGGACAGGGCTGGCTAATGAAAAACTGTTTTTT.

This clone is termed medium-sized. V gene TRBV6-6 combines with J gene TRBJ1-5; TRBD1 matches at 7 bases. The germline gives CDR1 MNHNY, CDR2 SVGAGI (reference sequence). V shed 2 bases and J 6 bases; nucleotides not matched to a gene: 4. CDR3 length equals 14 residues. The CDR3 DNA follows: TGTGCCAGCAGTTACAGGACAGGTAGTCAGCCCCAGCATTTT. It encodes CASSYRTGSQPQHF.

In its sample, this clone was seen many times. This rearrangement joins TRBV29-1 to TRBJ1-1, with D hard to call. Germline-derived CDR1 and CDR2 are SQVTM and ANQGSEA. V shed 3 bases and J shed 7 bases, with 9 bases lying between them. The CDR3 has 11 amino acids. The CDR3 region is CSVDVYNEAFF. The CDR3 DNA is TGCAGCGTTGATGTGTATAATGAAGCTTTCTTT.

This clone was observed at least ten times. This sequence joins TRBV6-5 and TRBJ1-2, with TRBD1 as a possible D gene (5 bases). The CDR3 sequence is 14 residues long. CDR1 is MNHEY and CDR2 is SVGAGI in the germline V gene. Deletions cut 6 bases from V and 4 bases from J, with 15 bases between. The CDR3 sequence is CASSRQRDFYGYTF. In nucleotides, the CDR3 is TGTGCCAGCAGCCGACAGCGAGATTTCTATGGCTACACCTTC.